The 22 T cell receptor beta chains below were found in one sample sequenced in a study of shared clonotypes between healthy human individuals. Repertoires were generated with immunoSEQ multiplex PCR, while TCRdb's copy carries only in-frame clones and drops some. Among about 2.4 million clones, approximately 93% were seen once, and the ten largest hold about 0.38%. Sequenced input: naive CD4+ T cells from PBMCs. Regarding subset: CD45RA+ positively selected. The receptors here all came from a young man in good health. Some clones in this sample may be carry-over from other donors' samples.

The chain employs TRBV27 and TRBJ1-2; 10 bases map to TRBD1. The CDR3 spans 14 residues. The germline gives CDR1 MNHEY, CDR2 SMNVEV (reference sequence). The J segment lost 6 bases and the V segment lost 6 bases, leaving 7 bases of the junction unmatched. This CDR3 is CASSRTGGTDGYTF. The CDR3 bases are TGTGCCAGCAGCCGGACAGGGGGGACGGATGGCTACACCTTC.

V and J are TRBV28 and TRBJ2-1; D unclear. V lost 7 bases and J lost 9, with 16 bases in between. This CDR3 is built from 13 residues. CDR1 is MDHEN, CDR2 SYDVKM, per germline. The CDR3 coding sequence is TGTGCCAGCAACTTACAGTCCCCGGGTGAGCAGTTCTTC. Its translation is CASNLQSPGEQFF.

The chain joins TRBV28 to TRBJ1-4; D gene ambiguous. The germline V gene has CDR1 MDHEN and CDR2 SYDVKM. Trimming cost V 0 bases and J 6 bases, with 8 bases left between them. The CDR3 consists of 14 residues. The CDR3 here is CASSLWSVDEKLFF. DNA of the CDR3: TGTGCCAGCAGTTTATGGTCAGTAGATGAAAAACTGTTTTTT.

V usage is TRBV5-1 and J usage is TRBJ2-5; D possibly uses TRBD1 or TRBD2 (5 bases each). The end of the DNA aligns better with TRBJ2-7, so the J call may be wrong. The CDR3 extends over 14 amino acids. Germline V CDR1 and CDR2: SGHRS, YFSETQ. The CDR3 DNA is TGCGCCAGCAGCTTGGAAGGGACCCCCTACGAGCAGTACTTC. It encodes CASSLEGTPYEQYF.

The CDR3 sequence: CATERGVSGANVLTF. The CDR3 DNA sequence: TGTGCCACCGAAAGGGGCGTCTCTGGGGCCAACGTCCTGACTTTC. The chain carries TRBV19 and TRBJ2-6; tentative D call: TRBD1 (5 bases). This CDR3 region has 15 residues. The germline V and J ends were trimmed by 10 bases and 0 bases, with 13 bases remaining between them. In germline, CDR1 is LNHDA, CDR2 SQIVND (reference sequence).

The rearrangement links TRBV6-4 to TRBJ2-1; 7 positions match TRBD2. CDR1 is MRHNA, CDR2 SNTAGT, per germline. The CDR3 spans 16 residues. The V gene end was trimmed by 5 bases and the J gene end by 7 bases; junction bases not matched to a gene: 14. The CDR3 DNA is TGTGCCAGCAGTCCCATCGTAGCGGGCGCAAGAAATGAGCAGTTCTTC. As protein: CASSPIVAGARNEQFF.

V is TRBV6-1 and J is TRBJ1-2, with a possible D match to TRBD1 (5 bases). V was clipped by 0 bases and J by 1 base, with 21 bases between them. There are 19 residues in the CDR3. From germline, CDR1 is MNHNS and CDR2 SASEGT. CDR3 nucleotide sequence: TGTGCCAGCAGTGAAGCGCTCCGGGACCCTGGTAGTGTTAACTATGGCTACACCTTC. This sequence encodes CASSEALRDPGSVNYGYTF.

This chain uses TRBV7-2 with TRBJ2-5; possibly TRBD2 for D (5 bases). Trimming took off 5 bases at V and 5 bases at J, with 18 bases between the two ends. The CDR3 contains 15 residues. Germline values: CDR1 SGHTA, CDR2 FQGNSA. The DNA of the CDR3 is TGTGCCAGCAGCGACCTTAGGACCGGCGGGGAGACCCAGTACTTC. Its protein product is CASSDLRTGGETQYF.

The chain is built from TRBV28 and TRBJ1-2, with D perhaps TRBD1 (5 bases). This CDR3 comprises 15 residues. V was trimmed by 3 bases and J by 8 bases, leaving 19 bases between them. CDR1 MDHEN and CDR2 SYDVKM come from the germline V gene. The CDR3 here is CASSFGTWPPGGYTF. The CDR3 region has the DNA TGTGCCAGCAGTTTCGGGACGTGGCCTCCTGGGGGCTACACCTTC.

The sample holds one count of this clone. The chain is built from TRBV7-3 and TRBJ1-1; D is unresolved. Trimming removed 4 bases at V and 0 bases at J, with 6 bases between. The CDR3 loop spans 13 amino acids. Germline CDR1 is SGHTA and CDR2 is FQGTGA. The DNA for the CDR3 is TGTGCCAGCAGCTCGTTCATGAACACTGAAGCTTTCTTT. Encoded protein: CASSSFMNTEAFF.

The chain combines TRBV27 with TRBJ1-2, with D perhaps TRBD1 (6 bases). Germline CDR1 reads MNHEY; CDR2 reads SMNVEV (reference sequence). V was pared by 6 bases and J by 0 bases, with 14 bases between. The CDR3 has 15 residues. CDR3 amino acids: CASRYQGLANYGYTF. The CDR3 region has the DNA TGTGCCAGCAGATACCAGGGGTTAGCTAACTATGGCTACACCTTC.

This clone has a handful of counts. The rearrangement links TRBV6-5 to TRBJ2-6, with D hard to call. The CDR3 is 13 residues long. Germline values: CDR1 MNHEY, CDR2 SVGAGI. V lost 4 bases, J lost 3 bases, and 4 bases lay in between. The CDR3 DNA follows: TGTGCCAGCAGTTTGGTTGGGGCCAACGTCCTGACTTTC. As protein: CASSLVGANVLTF.

This chain connects TRBV6-6 to TRBJ1-4; TRBD1 is a possible D gene (6 bases). In germline, CDR1 is MNHNY, CDR2 SVGAGI (reference sequence). The germline V and J ends were trimmed by 6 bases and 7 bases, with 18 bases remaining between them. The CDR3 is made up of 15 amino acids. Here the CDR3 DNA reads TGTGCCAGCAGCAGTACGGGGGGCCGGGGTGAAAAACTGTTTTTT. Translation: CASSSTGGRGEKLFF.

This clone was counted a single time. The chain has TRBV21-1 and TRBJ2-1; the table names TRBD2, a call not compared with the DNA. TRBV21-1 is a pseudogene. The CDR3 contains 17 residues. The CDR3, as DNA: TGTGCCAGCAGCAAAGGACGGGGACTAGCGGGAGGTCGGGAGCAGTTCTTC. This gives the protein CASSKGRGLAGGREQFF.

The rearrangement uses TRBV29-1 and TRBJ1-1; TRBD1 aligns across 7 bases. Germline trimming cut 4 bases from V and 3 bases from J; bases unmatched to any gene: 5. Germline CDR1 and CDR2: SQVTM and ANQGSEA. The CDR3 has 13 amino acids. The CDR3 DNA reads TGCAGCGTTGGGGGCAGGGGGGACACTGAAGCTTTCTTT. Amino acid sequence: CSVGGRGDTEAFF.

This clone was seen a few times. This sequence joins TRBV25-1 and TRBJ1-2; D unclear. V lost 1 base and J lost 4, with 7 bases in between. CDR1 and CDR2 from the germline V gene are MGHDK and SYGVNS. The CDR3 has 13 amino acids. The CDR3: CASSEFDGYGYTF. The CDR3 DNA follows: TGTGCCAGCAGTGAATTTGACGGCTATGGCTACACCTTC.

This sequence joins TRBV5-5 and TRBJ1-4, with 7 bases that match TRBD1. V was clipped by 5 bases and J by 2 bases; unmatched bases: 3. This CDR3 is built from 14 residues. Germline assignment: CDR1 SGHKS and CDR2 YYEKEE (reference sequence). The CDR3 here is CASRLTGTNEKLFF. Written as DNA, the CDR3 is TGTGCCAGCAGATTGACAGGGACTAATGAAAAACTGTTTTTT.

The rearrangement joins TRBV5-1 to TRBJ2-7, with D perhaps being TRBD1 or TRBD2 (5 bases each). This CDR3 region has 15 residues. The V gene lost 0 bases and the J gene lost 3 bases, with 13 bases spanning the gap. Germline CDR1 and CDR2: SGHRS and YFSETQ. CDR3 residues: CASSLVVGTHYEQYF. CDR3 coding DNA: TGCGCCAGCAGCTTGGTAGTCGGGACGCACTACGAGCAGTACTTC.

The chain has TRBV27 and TRBJ1-5; D is possibly TRBD1 (5 bases). The length of the CDR3 is 17 residues. The germline CDR1 and CDR2 sequences are MNHEY and SMNVEV (reference sequence). Trimming took off 0 bases at V and 0 bases at J, with 12 bases between the two ends. CDR3 sequence: CASSLSGAQGSNQPQHF. As DNA, the CDR3 is TGTGCCAGCAGTTTATCAGGGGCCCAGGGTAGCAATCAGCCCCAGCATTTT.

V is TRBV28 and J is TRBJ1-1; D might be TRBD1 (6 bases). The CDR3 runs 15 residues. V lost 5 bases, J lost 0 bases, and 13 bases lay in between. CDR1 is MDHEN, CDR2 SYDVKM, per germline. For the CDR3, the DNA is TGTGCCAGCAGTGGGGCAGACAGGCTGAACACTGAAGCTTTCTTT. The encoded protein is CASSGADRLNTEAFF.

The rearrangement uses TRBV4-1 and TRBJ2-1; 12 positions match TRBD1. The CDR3 covers 15 residues. J lost 6 bases, V lost 3 bases, and 3 bases had no gene match. The germline CDR1 and CDR2 sequences are MGHRA and YSYEKL. This chain's CDR3 is CASSQPGQGANEQFF. The CDR3 region has the DNA TGCGCCAGCAGCCAGCCGGGACAGGGGGCCAATGAGCAGTTCTTC.

A word on this clone: The sample carries other DNA sequences with the same CDR3. The gene calls are TRBV5-1 and TRBJ2-6; D remains unclear. Germline assignment: CDR1 SGHRS and CDR2 YFSETQ. The CDR3 loop spans 15 amino acids. The V and J ends lost 0 bases and 0 bases respectively, with 4 bases between them. In DNA form, the CDR3 reads TGCGCCAGCAGCTTGGGTGACTCTGGGGCCAACGTCCTGACTTTC. The encoded protein is CASSLGDSGANVLTF.